This T cell receptor (beta chain) emerged from a study of T cell responses to AZD1222 COVID-19 vaccine. Notes on the study in general: Recipients of AZD1222 seropositive at baseline numbered only 5 to 7. Spike was spanned by vaccine-associated CD4 TCRs, with dominance at 160-218 and 743-854.

Worth noting for this clone: Its specificity is unknown.

The table came from immunoSEQ multiplex PCR; TCRdb's copy has only in-frame clones and leaves some out. The sample has some 180,000 clones, approximately 90% seen once. In germline, CDR1 is ENHRY, CDR2 SYGVKD. The CDR3 is made up of 15 amino acids. The V end lost 6 bases, the J end lost 5 bases, and 20 bases lay between the germline ends. The chain is built from TRBV10-3 and TRBJ2-7; perhaps D is TRBD1 or TRBD2 (7 bases each). The sequenced sample was peripheral blood, obtained on day 0 of AZD1222 vaccination. The sequence was collected from an adult in good health. The CDR3 DNA reads as TGTGCCATCAGGAACCACAGGGGAGGGTCTCACGAGCAGTACTTC. Protein sequence: CAIRNHRGGSHEQYF.